Detailed here is one T cell receptor beta chain. The repertoire was sequenced with immunoSEQ multiplex PCR; TCRdb's copy has only in-frame clones and lacks some. The data show roughly 290,000 clones, about 85% seen once. This record comes from a study of blood T cell repertoires in COVID-19. The wider study: T cells, B-cell-depleted T cells, or PBMCs supplied cDNA or gDNA.

This sequence was found in a human donor with COVID-19, enrolled during active disease. The donor label of this sample is uncertain. The specimen was peripheral blood.

CDR3 DNA sequence: TGTGCCAGCAGCTTATATGATGAGCAGTTCTTC. Translation: CASSLYDEQFF. This chain links TRBV7-2 with TRBJ2-1; D gene uncertain. The CDR3 spans 11 residues. V was trimmed by 2 bases and J by 8 bases, leaving 4 bases between them. The germline V gene has CDR1 SGHTA and CDR2 FQGNSA.